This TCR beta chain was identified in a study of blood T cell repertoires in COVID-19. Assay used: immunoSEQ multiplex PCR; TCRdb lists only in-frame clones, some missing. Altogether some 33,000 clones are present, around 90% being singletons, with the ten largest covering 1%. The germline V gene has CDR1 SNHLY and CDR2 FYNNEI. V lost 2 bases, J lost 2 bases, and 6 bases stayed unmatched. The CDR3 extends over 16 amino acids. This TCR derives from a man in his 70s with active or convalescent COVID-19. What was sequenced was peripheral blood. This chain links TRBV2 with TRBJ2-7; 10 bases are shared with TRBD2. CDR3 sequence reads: CASSEHRLAGAYEQYF. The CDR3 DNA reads TGTGCCAGCAGTGAACACCGGCTAGCGGGAGCCTACGAGCAGTACTTC.